Listed below are T cell receptor beta chains from one sample, sequenced in a study of vaccination and CD4 T cells after COVID-19. These receptors' targets are unknown. Each CDR3 protein gets one entry after TCRdb re-called the PCR reads with MiXCR. The sample shows about 9,100 distinct CDR3 sequences, 35% to 45% of them seen only once. The source material was CD4+ T cells from blood, cultured in vitro. All receptors derive from a human donor in good health. CDR3s include the opening cysteine and the closing phenylalanine or tryptophan. D genes are given only for firm matches. Expanded clones are given a class, and other clones once, few, many or no size at all.

TRBJ2-5,TRBV7-9,few,.,CASSPEGKETQYF,TGTGCCAGCAGCCCGGAGGGCAAAGAGACCCAGTACTTC
TRBJ1-5,TRBV20-1,.,.,CSAWDFADNQPQHF,TGCAGTGCTTGGGACTTCGCCGACAATCAGCCCCAGCATTTT
TRBJ1-6,TRBV6-1,few,TRBD1,CASTRDRRNSPLHF,TGTGCCAGCACCCGGGACAGGAGGAATTCACCCCTCCACTTT
TRBJ1-2,TRBV6-5,few,TRBD1,CASSYRGLKQGYTF,TGTGCCAGCAGCTACAGGGGTCTTAAGCAGGGCTACACCTTC
TRBJ1-5,TRBV30,.,TRBD1,CAWSLTGDQPQHF,TGTGCCTGGAGCCTAACAGGGGATCAGCCCCAGCATTTT
TRBJ2-3,TRBV29-1,.,TRBD1,CSLQDRGLSDTQYF,TGCAGCCTACAGGACAGGGGGCTTTCAGATACGCAGTATTTT
TRBJ2-7,TRBV15,few,TRBD2,CATSREASGSYEQYF,TGTGCCACCAGCAGAGAAGCTAGCGGGAGTTACGAGCAGTACTTC
TRBJ1-5,TRBV28,.,.,CASSQRDPKRHQPQHF,TGTGCCAGCAGTCAAAGGGACCCCAAGAGACATCAGCCCCAGCATTTT
TRBJ2-5,TRBV20-1,.,.,CSAPPAAIAYQETQYF,TGCAGTGCTCCCCCAGCGGCTATTGCGTACCAAGAGACCCAGTACTTC
TRBJ2-7,TRBV28,.,.,CASSSIGGGQEQYF,TGTGCCAGCAGTTCTATAGGAGGGGGGCAGGAGCAGTACTTC
TRBJ2-1,TRBV20-1,few,TRBD2,CSAAPGTSAKQLYNEQFF,TGCAGTGCAGCACCCGGGACTAGCGCCAAACAGCTTTACAATGAGCAGTTCTTC
TRBJ2-5,TRBV2,few,.,CATARTRPGETQYF,TGTGCCACCGCGCGCACCCGACCGGGGGAGACCCAGTACTTC
TRBJ1-5,TRBV6-1,few,TRBD1,CASSWDRPSNQPQHF,TGTGCCAGCAGCTGGGACAGACCTAGCAATCAGCCCCAGCATTTT
TRBJ2-1,TRBV24-1,.,.,CATSDQDGAEFF,TGTGCCACCAGTGACCAGGACGGGGCCGAGTTCTTC
TRBJ2-5,TRBV19,few,.,CASSTASQETQYF,TGTGCCAGTAGTACCGCTAGCCAAGAGACCCAGTACTTC
TRBJ1-6,TRBV28,.,.,CASRSRGDSPLHF,TGTGCCAGCCGCTCCCGAGGGGATTCACCCCTCCACTTT
TRBJ1-3,TRBV20-1,once,.,CSAARTASGNTIYF,TGCAGTGCGGCTCGGACAGCTTCTGGAAACACCATATATTTT
TRBJ1-1,TRBV7-2,few,TRBD1,CASSYPPGQGAFKNTEAFF,TGTGCCAGCAGCTACCCCCCGGGACAGGGGGCCTTTAAGAACACTGAAGCTTTCTTT
TRBJ2-1,TRBV5-6,medium-sized,.,CASSLREAANYNEQFF,TGTGCCAGCAGCTTGCGTGAAGCGGCTAACTACAATGAGCAGTTCTTC
TRBJ1-2,TRBV29-1,.,.,CFVEEKLGFGYTF,TGCTTCGTTGAAGAGAAGCTCGGTTTTGGCTACACCTTC
TRBJ2-7,TRBV6-5,.,.,CASSFRGYEQYF,TGTGCCAGCAGTTTCAGAGGGTACGAGCAGTACTTC
TRBJ2-7,TRBV6-1,.,TRBD2,CASSESIASGHEQYF,TGTGCCAGCAGTGAATCAATTGCTAGCGGCCACGAGCAGTACTTC
TRBJ1-3,TRBV7-2,few,.,CASSQTRRSGNTIYF,TGTGCCAGCAGCCAAACAAGGAGATCTGGAAACACCATATATTTT
TRBJ1-6,TRBV20-1,.,.,CSASGRSDNSPLHF,TGCAGTGCTAGTGGTCGATCGGATAATTCACCCCTCCACTTT
TRBJ1-2,TRBV5-6,.,.,CASSPDRPADYGYTF,TGTGCCAGCAGCCCCGACAGGCCAGCGGACTATGGCTACACCTTC
TRBJ1-5,TRBV19,few,.,CATRSGGGQPQHF,TGTGCCACCAGGTCGGGGGGCGGTCAGCCCCAGCATTTT
TRBJ2-2,TRBV11-3,.,.,CASSLAPAGELFF,TGTGCCAGCAGCTTAGCCCCTGCCGGGGAGCTGTTTTTT
TRBJ2-1,TRBV20-1,.,TRBD2,CSAGTSGRFDNEQFF,TGCAGCGCCGGGACTAGCGGGAGATTCGACAATGAGCAGTTCTTC
TRBJ1-6,TRBV27,few,TRBD1,CASRRTGTGNSPLHF,TGTGCCAGCAGGCGCACCGGGACAGGGAATTCACCCCTCCACTTT
TRBJ2-7,TRBV20-1,few,.,CSARDPATSSYEQYF,TGCAGTGCTAGAGATCCGGCAACGAGCTCCTACGAGCAGTACTTC
TRBJ2-3,TRBV7-2,.,.,CASSYTGAADTQYF,TGTGCCAGCAGCTATACCGGGGCGGCAGATACGCAGTATTTT
TRBJ2-7,TRBV12-3/TRBV12-4,.,TRBD2,CASSLALQGLAYEQYF,TGTGCCAGCAGTTTAGCCCTTCAGGGACTAGCCTACGAGCAGTACTTC
TRBJ2-7,TRBV11-3,.,.,CASSTQSGPYEQYF,TGTGCCAGCAGCACCCAGTCCGGGCCCTACGAGCAGTACTTC